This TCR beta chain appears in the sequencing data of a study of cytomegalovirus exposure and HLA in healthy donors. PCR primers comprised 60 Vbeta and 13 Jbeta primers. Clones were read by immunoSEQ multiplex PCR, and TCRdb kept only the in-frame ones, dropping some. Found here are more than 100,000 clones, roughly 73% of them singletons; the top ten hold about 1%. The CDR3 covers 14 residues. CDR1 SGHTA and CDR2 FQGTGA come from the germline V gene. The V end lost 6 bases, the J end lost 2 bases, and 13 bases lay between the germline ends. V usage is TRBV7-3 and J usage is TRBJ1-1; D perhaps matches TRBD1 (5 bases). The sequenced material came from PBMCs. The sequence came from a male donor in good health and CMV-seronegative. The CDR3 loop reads CASSSGDPNTEAFF. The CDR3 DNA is TGTGCCAGCAGTTCGGGGGACCCTAACACTGAAGCTTTCTTT.